This T cell receptor (beta chain) is from a study of Graves' ophthalmopathy and Graves' hyperthyroidism listed by TCRdb under 2018. In terms of the full investigation: Peripheral blood was collected before any treatment was given, at the time of initial diagnosis. To tell Graves' ophthalmopathy apart from Graves' hyperthyroidism, and to predict which patients would progress to ophthalmopathy, the study relied on TCR beta repertoire signatures. In total, approximately 130 blood samples were TCR-sequenced: around 42 ophthalmopathy, under 85 hyperthyroidism and about 17 hyperthyroidism-to-ophthalmopathy patients. To explore V-J signatures distinguishing ophthalmopathy from hyperthyroidism, a discovery set of around 97 patients (around 42 ophthalmopathy, over 55 stable hyperthyroidism) was enrolled. For independent validation, a separate cohort was made up of approximately 19 hyperthyroidism patients plus 17 patients who later progressed from hyperthyroidism to ophthalmopathy. T-cell repertoires of thyroid tissue and blood were compared in 5 or 6 hyperthyroidism patients. Once sampling was done, hyperthyroidism patients were given methimazole at a starting dose of 30 mg daily, while ophthalmopathy patients were given high-dose intravenous methylprednisolone. The 100 or so discovery patients were randomly divided into training and test sets at a 7:3 ratio.

In its sample, this clonotype was seen a few times. Its antigen is currently not known. No qualities accompany the bases; no much larger clone lies one base away. TCR beta CDR3 regions were amplified from RNA transcripts for repertoire sequencing. The first round of RT-PCR was done with HTBI primers and the Qiagen OneStep RT-PCR kit, and was followed by a second round of multiplex PCR, then size selection and purification. The libraries underwent paired-end sequencing with 100 bp reads on an Illumina HiSeq2000. In the authors' own workflow: SOAPnuke was used for read processing, and reads with adapters, uncalled bases, a mean Phred below 15, or no exact constant-primer or identifier match were discarded. COPE v1.2.5 was used to merge the high-quality paired reads. Clonotypes were defined as unique nucleotide sequences and were aligned to IMGT TRB V, D and J references using MiTCR v1.1. The analysis was limited to V-J combinations with a frequency above 0.0001, which together covered around 99% of the repertoires. For each V-J combination, a TCR clonal expansion and chaos score was defined as F50 clonal expansion divided by the chaos observed in the TCRdist matrix. Welch's t-statistics and random forest were used to reduce features to some 13 V-J combinations, which were fed into a naive Bayes classifier. The similarity between thyroid and blood repertoires was quantified using the Morisita-Horn index. TCRdb trimmed the raw reads at Q25, called clones with MiXCR and kept productive beta chains. Under each unique CDR3 protein, matching rows form one entry showing the most common genes and DNA. The authors' filters were not applied to this entry. This sample is represented by nearly 400,000 distinct CDR3 sequences; about 17% of them were singletons. The ten most abundant clones make up around 1.5% of the sample.

The study at large found these results: In cross-validation, the 13-signature model distinguished ophthalmopathy from stable hyperthyroidism with around 90% sensitivity and around 81% specificity, while in the test set the corresponding values were approximately 79% and 70%. In validation, the model predicted ophthalmopathy progression with over 60% sensitivity and 72% to 80% specificity; some 13 predicted patients were CT-confirmed with GO in a median of approximately six months. Most of the expanded thyroid clonotypes with a frequency above 0.001 were also detected in blood, and it was suggested that the thyroid immune response may be reflected by blood repertoires. No statistical method was used to set the sample size in advance, and the investigators knew which group each participant was assigned to.

Ophthalmopathy patients were characterized by moderately to severely active disease, a Clinical Activity Score of at least 3, a NOSPECS grade of at least 4, and a disease duration under 3 months. Patients with other autoimmune diseases, uncontrolled infections, pregnancy or lactation were excluded. Clinical symptoms, serum thyroxine, TRAb, thyroid ultrasound and orbital computed tomography were used for diagnosis. Using Ficoll-Paque density gradient centrifugation, PBMCs were isolated from 9 to 10 ml of fresh peripheral blood. Total RNA was extracted with Trizol reagent and quality-checked on an Agilent 2100 Bioanalyzer. This sequence originates from a woman aged 18 to 35 with Graves' ophthalmopathy. Donor details come from another sample of the same person, matched by shared clones. Sequences were obtained from peripheral blood.

The CDR3 sequence is CASSIGAGSVETQYF. The DNA is TGTGCCAGTAGTATAGGGGCTGGCAGTGTAGAGACCCAGTACTTC. The receptor chain draws on TRBV19 and TRBJ2-5, with the D gene not clear enough to name. As encoded in the germline V gene (reference sequence), CDR1 is LNHDA while CDR2 is SQIVND. Deletion took 1 base off V and 4 bases off J, with a span of 13 bases between the germline ends. The CDR3 numbers 15 residues from cysteine through phenylalanine. Kept here is only the CDR3 DNA, which spans 45 bases and is read in frame from base 1.